The sequence of this TCR beta chain was determined in a study of metastatic and nonmetastatic thyroid tumors (dated by TCRdb to 2018 to 2020). Turning to the overall study: The researchers compared repertoires between peripheral blood samples and tumor or nodule tissue samples from patients with malignant or benign thyroid disease. The paper as a whole reports these results and caveats: In both blood and tumor samples, TCR beta diversity was reported to be significantly higher in malignant tumors than in benign nodules.

The germline ends are 10 bases apart after V is trimmed by 4 bases and J by 6 bases. Inclusive of the bounding cysteine and phenylalanine, the CDR3 is 11 residues long. Of all the DNA, just the CDR3 is kept, 33 bases in frame from base 1. The germline V gene encodes CDR1 SQVTM and CDR2 ANQGSEA. Before undergoing thyroid surgery, none of the patients had been given any kind of treatment. Using T-cell receptor beta sequencing, the researchers looked back retrospectively at clinical samples from patients, gathered between about 2012 and 2018. Receptors were amplified or captured by PCR. The sequencer was an Illumina HiSeq 4000. High-throughput sequencing was used to profile the TCR beta-chain CDR3 region of every patient. The paper's processing steps were these. The researchers built a classifier to tell apart papillary thyroid cancer patients with distant metastasis, based on CDR3 differences among clinicopathological groups. The Shannon index was used to measure repertoire diversity, and the Morisita-Horn index was used to measure how similar tumor and blood repertoires were. TCRdb itself trimmed the public reads at Q25 with fastp, ran MiXCR and retained productive beta chains. TCRdb's processing, not the authors' own work, is the source of the V and J calls. For this sample the table gives about 85,000 clones, of which around 9.1% were detected only once. Of the sample, around 8.5% falls within the top ten clones.

This clone has ten or more counts. The clone's antigen remains unknown. The record has no base qualities; no much larger clone is one base away. Material: blood. The TCR originated in a female donor with papillary thyroid cancer or a benign thyroid nodule (not recorded which). Some clones in this sample may be carry-over from other donors' samples. The sequence links TRBV29-1 to TRBJ2-7; the D match is possibly TRBD1 or TRBD2, with 5 bases aligned in each. The nucleotide sequence reads as follows: TGCAGCGTTGCACCCGGGGCCGAGCAGTACTTC. This yields the protein CSVAPGAEQYF.